These T cell receptor beta chains were read from a single sample in a study of blood T cell repertoires in COVID-19. Only in-frame clones appear in the TCRdb table, and some are missing; sequencing was by immunoSEQ multiplex PCR. The sample has some 180,000 clones; about 90% are singletons. Sample: peripheral blood. The receptors were gathered from a man in his sixties or seventies with active or convalescent COVID-19. CDR3s include the opening cysteine and the closing phenylalanine or tryptophan. The D gene is left open where the match is weak. Where a row states a size, it is once, few, many or the class of an expanded clone; other rows omit it.

clone size,J gene,V gene,D gene,CDR3 DNA,CDR3 protein
.,TRBJ2-5,TRBV7-2,.,TGTGCCAGCAGCCTGGGTGGGGGGAGGCAAGAGACCCAGTACTTC,CASSLGGGRQETQYF
few,TRBJ1-2,TRBV28,.,TGTGCCAGCAGTTTAGGGGAGGGCTATGGCTACACCTTC,CASSLGEGYGYTF
.,TRBJ2-7,TRBV10-2,TRBD2,TGCGCCAGCAGTGTACTGGCGGGAGGGTCCTACGAGCAGTACTTC,CASSVLAGGSYEQYF
.,TRBJ1-5,TRBV27,.,TGTGCCAGCAGTGGGGTAGGGGTTGATCAGCCCCAGCATTTT,CASSGVGVDQPQHF
.,TRBJ1-1,TRBV5-1,TRBD1,TGCGCCAGCAGCACGGGACAGGGGCTCACTGAAGCTTTCTTT,CASSTGQGLTEAFF
.,TRBJ1-5,TRBV4-1,.,TGCGCCAGCAGCCAAGATAGGACACCCAATCAGCCCCAGCATTTT,CASSQDRTPNQPQHF
.,TRBJ1-2,TRBV7-9,.,TGTGCCAGCAGCTTTGAGGACTATGGCTACACCTTC,CASSFEDYGYTF
.,TRBJ2-1,TRBV9,TRBD1,TGTGCCAGCAGCGTAGCTTTCGGGACAGGGGGCAACAATGAGCAGTTCTTC,CASSVAFGTGGNNEQFF
.,TRBJ1-2,TRBV12-3/TRBV12-4,.,TGTGCCAGCAGTTTAGCAGGAGTCTACACCTTC,CASSLAGVYTF
.,TRBJ2-1,TRBV9,.,TGTGCCAGCAGCGTAGGTCCAGACAATGAGCAGTTCTTC,CASSVGPDNEQFF
.,TRBJ1-5,TRBV7-9,TRBD1,TGTGCCAGCAGCTCCGGGACAGCGAATCAGCCCCAGCATTTT,CASSSGTANQPQHF
.,TRBJ1-2,TRBV7-2,TRBD1,TGTGCCAGCAGCGTCGGACAGGGGTACGGCTACACCTTC,CASSVGQGYGYTF
few,TRBJ2-7,TRBV5-6,.,TGTGCCAGCAGCTTGGCCGGGGGAAAGTTAATCTACGAGCAGTACTTC,CASSLAGGKLIYEQYF
.,TRBJ1-4,TRBV28,TRBD1,TGTGCCAGCAGTGTGGACAGGGCAGGCCTGTTTTTT,CASSVDRAGLFF
.,TRBJ2-1,TRBV18,TRBD1,TGTGCCAGCTCACCACGAACAGGGGGCGCCTACAATGAGCAGTTCTTC,CASSPRTGGAYNEQFF
.,TRBJ2-3,TRBV2,TRBD2,TGTGCCAGCAGTGATCGGACTAGCGGGATCGGGACGCAGTATTTT,CASSDRTSGIGTQYF
.,TRBJ2-7,TRBV15,.,TGTGCCACCAGCAGTCGCCGCCCAGGGAACTACGAGCAGTACTTC,CATSSRRPGNYEQYF
.,TRBJ1-2,TRBV7-2,.,TGTGCCAGCAGCCCACGACAGGAGGGCTACACCTTC,CASSPRQEGYTF